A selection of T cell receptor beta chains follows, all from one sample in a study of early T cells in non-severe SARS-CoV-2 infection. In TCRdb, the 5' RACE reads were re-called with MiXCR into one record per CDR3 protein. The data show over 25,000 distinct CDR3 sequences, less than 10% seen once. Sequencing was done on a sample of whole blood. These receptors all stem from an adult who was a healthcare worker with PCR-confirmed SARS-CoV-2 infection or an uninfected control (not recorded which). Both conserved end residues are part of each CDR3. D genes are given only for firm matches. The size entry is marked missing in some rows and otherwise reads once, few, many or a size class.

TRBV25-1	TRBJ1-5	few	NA	TGTGCCAGCAGTGAGCTGTCAGGGGTGGACCAGCCCCAGCATTTT	CASSELSGVDQPQHF
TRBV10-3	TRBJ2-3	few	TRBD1	TGTGCCATCAGCCCGGGACAGGAGGCAGATACGCAGTATTTT	CAISPGQEADTQYF
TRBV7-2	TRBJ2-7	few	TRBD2	TGTGCCAGCAGCTTAGGACTAGCGGGGGGAGGCGAGCAGTACTTC	CASSLGLAGGGEQYF
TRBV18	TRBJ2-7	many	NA	TGTGCCAGCTCACCACCCCGACCCAGGGGTAGGCACGAGCAGTACTTC	CASSPPRPRGRHEQYF
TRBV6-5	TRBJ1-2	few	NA	TGTGCCAGCAGCTACAGGGAGACTTATGGCTACACCTTC	CASSYRETYGYTF
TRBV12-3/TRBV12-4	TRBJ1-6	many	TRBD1	TGTGCCAGCAGTGTAACAGGGGTAGCTTCACCCCTCCACTTT	CASSVTGVASPLHF
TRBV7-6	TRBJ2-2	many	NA	TGTGCCAGCAGCTTAGTTGACACCGGGGAGCTGTTTTTT	CASSLVDTGELFF
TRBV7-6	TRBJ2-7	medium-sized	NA	TGTGCCAGCAGCCCACGACTTGAATTCTCCCCCGAGCAGTACTTC	CASSPRLEFSPEQYF
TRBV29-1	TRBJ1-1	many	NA	TGCAGCGCCCTGGGGCTCCGGGGTGTCTCTGAAGCTTTCTTT	CSALGLRGVSEAFF
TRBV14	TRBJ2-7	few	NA	TGTGCCAGCAGCCGACAGGCCTGGGAGCAGTACTTC	CASSRQAWEQYF
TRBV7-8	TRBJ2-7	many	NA	TGTGCCAGCAGCCCAACCTACGAGCAGTACTTC	CASSPTYEQYF
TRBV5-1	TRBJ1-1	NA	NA	TGCGCCAGCAGCACGAACAGGGCCATTGACACTGAAGCTTTCTTT	CASSTNRAIDTEAFF
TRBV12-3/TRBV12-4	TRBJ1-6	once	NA	TGTGCCAGCAGTTTAATCCCAGGAGCCCGAAATTCACCCCTCCACTTT	CASSLIPGARNSPLHF
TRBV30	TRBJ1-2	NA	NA	TGTGCCTGGACCGGGACATTGGCTAGCTACACCTTC	CAWTGTLASYTF
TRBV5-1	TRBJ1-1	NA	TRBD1	TGCGCCAGCAGCACCGGACAGGAAAACACTGAAGCTTTCTTT	CASSTGQENTEAFF
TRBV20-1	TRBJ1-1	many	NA	TGCAGTGCCCCTCAGGGACACACTGAAGCTTTCTTT	CSAPQGHTEAFF
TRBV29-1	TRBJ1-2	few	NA	TGCAGCGTTCTGGACGGAGATGGCTACACCTTC	CSVLDGDGYTF
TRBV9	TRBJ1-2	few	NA	TGTGCCAGCAGCCCCAGCCCACTTCCAGGGGCTAAAGGCTACACCTTC	CASSPSPLPGAKGYTF
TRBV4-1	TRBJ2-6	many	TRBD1	TGCGCCAGCAGCCCCTCTCCGGGACAGGGAAAATCTGGGGCCAACGTCCTGACTTTC	CASSPSPGQGKSGANVLTF
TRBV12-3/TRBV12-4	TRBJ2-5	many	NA	TGTGCCAGCAGGAAATCTTCAGGGTTTAGGGAGACCCAGTACTTC	CASRKSSGFRETQYF
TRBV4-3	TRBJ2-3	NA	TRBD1	TGCGCCGGATCTCTTACAGGGGCGTCCCAAGATACGCAGTATTTT	CAGSLTGASQDTQYF
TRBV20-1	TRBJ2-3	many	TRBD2	TGCAGTGCTGAACCATGGCTAGCGGGCACAGATACGCAGTATTTT	CSAEPWLAGTDTQYF
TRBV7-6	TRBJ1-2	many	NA	TGTGCCAGCAGCTACCCCGACACAGGAGGTGATGGCTACACCTTC	CASSYPDTGGDGYTF
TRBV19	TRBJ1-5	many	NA	TGTGCCAGTAGTAACACACCAGGATGGGATCAGCCCCAGCATTTT	CASSNTPGWDQPQHF
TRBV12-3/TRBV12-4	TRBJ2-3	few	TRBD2	TGTGCCAGCACTATGAGGCGGGGGGGCAGGGCAGATACGCAGTATTTT	CASTMRRGGRADTQYF
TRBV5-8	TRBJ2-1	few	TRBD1	TGTGCCAGCAGCAGAAACAGGGGGAAAAGCTCCTACAATGAGCAGTTCTTC	CASSRNRGKSSYNEQFF
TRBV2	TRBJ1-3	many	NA	TGTGCCAGCAGTCGTGACTCTGGAAACACCATATATTTT	CASSRDSGNTIYF
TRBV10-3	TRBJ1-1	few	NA	TGTGCCATCAGTGAGGGTAGAAAGGGCACTGAAGCTTTCTTT	CAISEGRKGTEAFF
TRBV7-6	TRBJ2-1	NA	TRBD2	TGTGCCAGCAGCTTAAGCGCGGGGGGGATCTACAATGAGCAGTTCTTC	CASSLSAGGIYNEQFF
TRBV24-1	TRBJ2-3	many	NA	TGTGCCACCAGTGATATCTCCACAGATACGCAGTATTTT	CATSDISTDTQYF
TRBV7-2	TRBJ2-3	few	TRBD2	TGTGCCAGCAGCTTAGGGCGGGGGGTTTTCACAGATACGCAGTATTTT	CASSLGRGVFTDTQYF
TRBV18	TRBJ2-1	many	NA	TGTGCCAGCTCACCAGGGGGGTCCTACAATGAGCAGTTCTTC	CASSPGGSYNEQFF
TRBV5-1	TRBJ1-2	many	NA	TGCGCCAGCAGCTTAGAGCCAGCCCGGCGCTATGGCTACACCTTC	CASSLEPARRYGYTF
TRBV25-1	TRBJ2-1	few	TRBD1	TGTGCCAGCAGTGAGACCGGGACAGGACGCAATGAGCAGTTCTTC	CASSETGTGRNEQFF
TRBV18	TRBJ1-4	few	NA	TGTGCCAGCTCACCGAGTAGGGGCCATGAAAAACTGTTTTTT	CASSPSRGHEKLFF
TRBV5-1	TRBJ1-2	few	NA	TGCGCCAGCAGCGAGGGCGGAGGAGACTACTATGGCTACACCTTC	CASSEGGGDYYGYTF
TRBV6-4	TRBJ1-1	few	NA	TGTGCCAGCAGGAGCAACGGGAACACTGAAGCTTTCTTT	CASRSNGNTEAFF
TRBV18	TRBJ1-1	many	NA	TGTGCCAGCTCACTAATGACTGGGACTGAAGCTTTCTTT	CASSLMTGTEAFF
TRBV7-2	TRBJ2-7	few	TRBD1	TGTGCCAGCAGCACCACAGGGGGCGCCGGCGACGAGCAGTACTTC	CASSTTGGAGDEQYF
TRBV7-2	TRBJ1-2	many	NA	TGTGCCAGCGGCCCCCCTGAGGGGTATGGCTACACCTTC	CASGPPEGYGYTF
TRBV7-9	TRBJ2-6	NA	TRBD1	TGTGCCAGCAGCCCAGAGGACAGGGTGAGGATTTCTGGGGCCAACGTCCTGACTTTC	CASSPEDRVRISGANVLTF
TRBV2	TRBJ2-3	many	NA	TGTGCCAGCAGTCAACAGGGTTCCGCAGATACGCAGTATTTT	CASSQQGSADTQYF